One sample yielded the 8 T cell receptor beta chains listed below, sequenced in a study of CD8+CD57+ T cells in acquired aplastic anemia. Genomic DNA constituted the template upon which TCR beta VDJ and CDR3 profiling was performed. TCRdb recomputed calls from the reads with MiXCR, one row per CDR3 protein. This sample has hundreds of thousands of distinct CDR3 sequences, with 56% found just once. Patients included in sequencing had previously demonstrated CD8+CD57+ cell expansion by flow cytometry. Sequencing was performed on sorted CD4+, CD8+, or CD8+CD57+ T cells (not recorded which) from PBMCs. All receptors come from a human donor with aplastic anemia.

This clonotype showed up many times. The CDR3 region has the DNA TGTGCCATCAGTGAGACGACAGCCGGTGTGGGCTATGGCTACACCTTC. Encoded protein: CAISETTAGVGYGYTF. This rearrangement joins TRBV10-3 to TRBJ1-2, with a possible D match to TRBD1 (5 bases). V lost 2 bases and J 4 bases, leaving 17 bases between the germline ends. Germline CDR1 and CDR2: ENHRY and SYGVKD. This CDR3 has 16 residues.

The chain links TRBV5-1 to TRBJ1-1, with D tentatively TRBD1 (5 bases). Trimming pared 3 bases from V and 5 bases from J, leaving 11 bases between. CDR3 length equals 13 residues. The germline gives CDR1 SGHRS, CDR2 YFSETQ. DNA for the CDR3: TGCGCCAGCAGCTGGGGACCGGGAACTGAAGCTTTCTTT. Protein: CASSWGPGTEAFF.

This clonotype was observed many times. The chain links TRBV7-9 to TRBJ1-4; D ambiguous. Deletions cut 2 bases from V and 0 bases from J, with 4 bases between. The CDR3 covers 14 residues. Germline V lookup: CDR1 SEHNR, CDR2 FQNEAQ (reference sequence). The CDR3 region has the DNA TGTGCCAGCAGCTTACTCGCAACTAATGAAAAACTGTTTTTT. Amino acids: CASSLLATNEKLFF.

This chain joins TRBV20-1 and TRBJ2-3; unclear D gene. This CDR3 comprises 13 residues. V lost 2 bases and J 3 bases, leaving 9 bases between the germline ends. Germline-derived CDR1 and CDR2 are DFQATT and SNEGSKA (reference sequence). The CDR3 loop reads CSARPTGTDTQYF. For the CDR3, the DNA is TGCAGTGCTAGACCTACCGGGACAGATACGCAGTATTTT.

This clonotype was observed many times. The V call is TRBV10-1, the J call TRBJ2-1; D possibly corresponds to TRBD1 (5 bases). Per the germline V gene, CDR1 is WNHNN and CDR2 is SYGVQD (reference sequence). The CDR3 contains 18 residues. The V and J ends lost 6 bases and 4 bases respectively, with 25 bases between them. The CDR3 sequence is CASREGVAGPILYNEQFF. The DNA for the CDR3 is TGCGCCAGCAGAGAAGGGGTAGCAGGCCCCATTTTATACAATGAGCAGTTCTTC.

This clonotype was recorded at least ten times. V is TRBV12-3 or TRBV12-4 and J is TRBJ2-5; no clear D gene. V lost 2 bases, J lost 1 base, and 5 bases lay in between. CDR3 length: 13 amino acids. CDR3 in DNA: TGTGCCAGCAGTTTATTCCTCCAAGAGACCCAGTACTTC. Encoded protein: CASSLFLQETQYF.

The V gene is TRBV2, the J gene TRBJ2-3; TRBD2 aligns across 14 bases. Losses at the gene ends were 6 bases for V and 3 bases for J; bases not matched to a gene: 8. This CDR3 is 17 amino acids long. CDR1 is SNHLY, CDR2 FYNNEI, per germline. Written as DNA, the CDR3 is TGTGCCAGCAGGACGACTAGCGGGGGGGCATATACAGATACGCAGTATTTT. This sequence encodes CASRTTSGGAYTDTQYF.

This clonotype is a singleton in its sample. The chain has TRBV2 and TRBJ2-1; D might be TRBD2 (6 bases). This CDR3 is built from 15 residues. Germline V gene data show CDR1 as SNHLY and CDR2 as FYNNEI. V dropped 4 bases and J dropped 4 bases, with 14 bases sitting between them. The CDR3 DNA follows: TGTGCCAGCAGTGCGGGGGAGATTAGATACAATGAGCAGTTCTTC. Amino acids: CASSAGEIRYNEQFF.